This TCR beta chain is from a study of cytomegalovirus exposure and HLA in healthy donors. Study-wide background: Earlier findings included over 90 million unique TCR beta sequences obtained from about 180 million T cells. Study-level points and caveats: The authors later linked a missense DCLRE1C variant to TCR beta V- and J-gene trimming. Association with HLA alleles at 0.05 false discovery rate was found for 15,000 to 20,000 TCR beta sequences in a later analysis.

In the PCR, 60 Vbeta and 13 Jbeta primers were used. The table came from immunoSEQ multiplex PCR; TCRdb's copy has only in-frame clones and leaves some out. The table lists some 150,000 clones, almost 85% of them singletons, with under 2% in the top ten. Of note for this clone: Its antigen is unknown.

Germline V gene lookup returns CDR1 MDHEN and CDR2 SYDVKM. V gave up 5 bases and J gave up 5 bases; unmatched junction bases: 15. This CDR3 comprises 17 residues. The sequencing input was PBMCs. This clonotype was sampled from a woman aged 40 to 50 in good health and CMV-seronegative. The chain recombines TRBV28 with TRBJ1-1; 9 bases are shared with TRBD1. CDR3 in amino acids: CASSTRDRVVFYTEAFF. The CDR3 coding sequence is TGTGCCAGCAGTACCCGGGACAGGGTTGTATTTTATACTGAAGCTTTCTTT. Based on the CDR3 plus reference TRBV28 and TRBJ1-1, the full variable domain is DVKVTQSSRYLVKRTGEKVFLECVQDMDHENMFWYRQDPGLGLRLIYFSYDVKMKEKGDIPEGYSVSREKKERFSLILESASTNQTSMYLCASSTRDRVVFYTEAFFGQGTRLTVV.